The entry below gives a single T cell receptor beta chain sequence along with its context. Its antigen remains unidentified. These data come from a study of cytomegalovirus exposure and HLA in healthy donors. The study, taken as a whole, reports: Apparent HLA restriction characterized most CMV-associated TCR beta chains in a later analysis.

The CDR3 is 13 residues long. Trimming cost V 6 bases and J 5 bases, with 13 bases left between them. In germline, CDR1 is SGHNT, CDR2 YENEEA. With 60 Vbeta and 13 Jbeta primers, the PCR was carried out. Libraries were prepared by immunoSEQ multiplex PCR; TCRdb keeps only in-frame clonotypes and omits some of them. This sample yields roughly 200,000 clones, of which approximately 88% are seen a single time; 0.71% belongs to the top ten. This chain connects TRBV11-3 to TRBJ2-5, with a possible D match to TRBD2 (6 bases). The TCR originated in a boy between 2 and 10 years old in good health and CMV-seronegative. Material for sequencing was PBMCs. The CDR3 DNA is TGTGCCAGCAGTCGAACTAGCTTGGAGACCCAGTACTTC. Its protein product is CASSRTSLETQYF.